Described below is a single T cell receptor (beta chain) sequence and its context. No antigen is known for it. Qualities for individual bases were not recorded, and no much larger clone is one base off. From the germline V gene, CDR1 is SGHRS and CDR2 is YFSETQ. Trimming leaves V shorter by 3 bases and J shorter by 2 bases, with the junction holding 9 bases beyond the gene matches. The CDR3 holds 16 amino acids from the cysteine to the phenylalanine. Left in the record is the CDR3 DNA by itself, 48 bases read in frame from the first base. The sample is drawn from a study of CD4 T cells in relation to SARS-CoV-2 and coronaviruses (dated by TCRdb to 2020 to 2023). Some background on the complete study: In the ViraFEST assay, PBMCs were grown with antigen for approximately 9 days, and TCR beta CDR3s were then sequenced to identify antigen-specific clonal expansions. Samples from three pre-COVID donors and the naive versus memory experiments were sequenced with the Adaptive Biotechnologies TCR-sequencing kit; other data were Illumina-based. Using patient-derived lymphoblastoid cell lines, the shared crossreactive spike epitopes were mapped to their HLA restriction. The negative reference condition was either a culture with an HIV-1 Nef peptide pool or a culture with no peptide. The study assessed, at the TCR clonotype level, memory CD4+ T cell crossreactivity between SARS-CoV-2 and common cold coronavirus spike proteins. For other donors in the study, expansion assays were sequenced with a different, Illumina-based TCR-beta assay. The paper's findings and limits, for the study overall: Roughly 60% of donors had memory CD4+ clonotypes that crossrecognized SARS-CoV-2 and at least one common cold coronavirus spike. No donor contributed both pre-pandemic and post-infection samples, which limited tracing the source of pre-existing responses. Because the crossreactivity analysis focused on spike protein, crossreactivity against other viral proteins was not assessed. Small numbers of patients and of tested TCRs limited the study. Compared with monoreactive clones, crossreactive clones had significantly weaker SARS-CoV-2-driven expansion, a result consistent with antigenic imprinting.

CD4+ T cells from unexposed donors were collected before the COVID-19 pandemic (2011-2018). After around ten days of culture, CD4+ T cells were isolated with the EasySep CD4+ T cell isolation kit. As cell number allowed, CD4+ T cells from unexposed donors were tested for reactivity to SARS-CoV-2 S and N and to four common cold coronavirus spike pools. PBMCs were cultured at approximately 2 million per well in IMDM supplemented with 5% human AB serum and 10 IU/ml IL-2. Half of the culture medium was replaced with fresh IL-2-containing medium on days 3 and 7. Each peptide culture condition was generally run in triplicate replicate wells. The leukapheresis product used for the unexposed donors was purchased from a commercial source. PBMCs were isolated from leukapheresis product or whole blood by Ficoll-Paque PLUS gradient centrifugation. PBMCs were either cryopreserved at -140 degrees C or used fresh in the expansion assay. The QIAamp Micro DNA Kit was used to extract genomic DNA from the CD4+ T cells.

The library relied on the immunoSEQ multiplex PCR assay. Under the source paper's analysis protocol: Preprocessing removed nonproductive sequences and CDR3s not starting with C, not ending with F or W, or shorter than 7 amino acids. The MANAFEST web app identified antigen-specific clonotypes based on expansion compared with the reference and other culture wells. A clone was considered positive if significant expansion relative to the reference culture was observed in 2 of 3 replicate wells at an FDR below 0.05. For a clone to be considered positive, significant expansion relative to all other tandem wells and an odds ratio above 5 were also required. Pairwise Levenshtein distance, computed with the stringdist R package after three terminal residues were trimmed from each end, was used as the measure of CDR3 homology. The table was pulled from immuneACCESS by TCRdb, which kept in-frame rearrangements only. Such tables lose some clones; where checked, under half of the loss comes from unresolved V genes, and the rest has no known cause. From that table come the V and J calls and clone size; the DNA was used to work out D and trimming. The sample table contains roughly 14,000 clones; only one count was recorded for roughly four fifths of them. The top ten constitute 20% to 30% of the sample.

The receptor was derived from a human donor in good health. Input material: CD4+ T cells from PBMCs, cultured in vitro. The chain was built from TRBV5-1 and TRBJ2-3, with 7 middle bases fitting TRBD2. The nucleotides read TGCGCCAGCAGCTATAGCGGGCTAATTCACACAGATACGCAGTATTTT. Translated, it reads CASSYSGLIHTDTQYF. With the rest looked up from the reference TRBV5-1 and TRBJ2-3 genes rather than sequenced, the full variable domain is KAGVTQTPRYLIKTRGQQVTLSCSPISGHRSVSWYQQTPGQGLQFLFEYFSETQRNKGNFPGRFSGRQFSNSRSEMNVSTLELGDSALYLCASSYSGLIHTDTQYFGPGTRLTVL.